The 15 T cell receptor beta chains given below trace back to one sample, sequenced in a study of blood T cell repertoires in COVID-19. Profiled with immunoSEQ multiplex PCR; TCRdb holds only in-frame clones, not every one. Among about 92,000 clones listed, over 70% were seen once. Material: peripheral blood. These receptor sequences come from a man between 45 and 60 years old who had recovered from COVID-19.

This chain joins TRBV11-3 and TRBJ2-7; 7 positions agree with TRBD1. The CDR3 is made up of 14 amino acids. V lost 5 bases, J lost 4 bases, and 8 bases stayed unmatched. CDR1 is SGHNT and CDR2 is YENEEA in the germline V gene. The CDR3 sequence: CASSPTRDSYEQYF. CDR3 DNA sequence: TGTGCCAGCAGCCCGACCCGGGACAGTTACGAGCAGTACTTC.

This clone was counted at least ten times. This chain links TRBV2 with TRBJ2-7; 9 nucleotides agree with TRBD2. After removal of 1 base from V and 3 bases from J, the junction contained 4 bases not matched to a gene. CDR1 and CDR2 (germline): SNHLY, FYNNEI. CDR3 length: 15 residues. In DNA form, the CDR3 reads TGTGCCAGCAGTGAAGGTAGCGGGAGAGGCTACGAGCAGTACTTC. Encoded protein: CASSEGSGRGYEQYF.

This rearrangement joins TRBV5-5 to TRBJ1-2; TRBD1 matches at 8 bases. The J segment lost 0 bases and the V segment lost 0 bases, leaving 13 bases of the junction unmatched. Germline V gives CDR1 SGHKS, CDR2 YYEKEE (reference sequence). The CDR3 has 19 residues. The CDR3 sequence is CASSLAGQGVALANYGYTF. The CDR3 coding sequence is TGTGCCAGCAGCTTGGCCGGACAGGGAGTAGCCCTAGCTAACTATGGCTACACCTTC.

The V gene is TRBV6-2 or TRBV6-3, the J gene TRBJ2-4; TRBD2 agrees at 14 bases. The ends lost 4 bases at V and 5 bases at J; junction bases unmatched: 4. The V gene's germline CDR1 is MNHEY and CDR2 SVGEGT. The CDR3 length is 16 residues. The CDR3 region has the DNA TGTGCCAGCAGTTGGGGACTAGCGGGAGTCCAAAACATTCAGTACTTC. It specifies CASSWGLAGVQNIQYF.

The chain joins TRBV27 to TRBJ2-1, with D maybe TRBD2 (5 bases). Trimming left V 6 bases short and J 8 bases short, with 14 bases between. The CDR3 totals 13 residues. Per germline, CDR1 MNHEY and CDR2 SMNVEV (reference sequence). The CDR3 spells CASRGSKRDEQFF. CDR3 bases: TGTGCCAGCAGAGGATCTAAGAGGGATGAGCAGTTCTTC.

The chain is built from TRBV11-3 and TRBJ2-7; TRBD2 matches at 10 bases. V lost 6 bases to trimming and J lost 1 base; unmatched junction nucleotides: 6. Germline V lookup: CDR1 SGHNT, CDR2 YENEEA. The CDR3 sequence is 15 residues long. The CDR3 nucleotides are TGTGCCAGCAGTTATATAGCGGGAGGATCCTACGAGCAGTACTTC. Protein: CASSYIAGGSYEQYF. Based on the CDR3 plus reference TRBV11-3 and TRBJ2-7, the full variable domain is EAGVVQSPRYKIIEKKQPVAFWCNPISGHNTLYWYLQNLGQGPELLIRYENEEAVDDSQLPKDRFSAERLKGVDSTLKIQPAELGDSAVYLCASSYIAGGSYEQYFGPGTRLTVT.

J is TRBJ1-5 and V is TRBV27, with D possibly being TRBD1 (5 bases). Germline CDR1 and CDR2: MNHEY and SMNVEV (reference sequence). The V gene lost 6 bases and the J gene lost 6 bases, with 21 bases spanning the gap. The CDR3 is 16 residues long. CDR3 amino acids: CASRRDGGVSGQPQHF. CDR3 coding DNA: TGTGCCAGCAGAAGGGACGGAGGGGTGTCGGGTCAGCCCCAGCATTTT.

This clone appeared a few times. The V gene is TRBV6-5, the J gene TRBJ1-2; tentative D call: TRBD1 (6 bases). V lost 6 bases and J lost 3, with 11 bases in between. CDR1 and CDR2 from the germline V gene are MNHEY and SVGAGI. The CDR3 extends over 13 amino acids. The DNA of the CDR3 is TGTGCCAGCAGCTTGCAGGGGTACTATGGCTACACCTTC. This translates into CASSLQGYYGYTF.

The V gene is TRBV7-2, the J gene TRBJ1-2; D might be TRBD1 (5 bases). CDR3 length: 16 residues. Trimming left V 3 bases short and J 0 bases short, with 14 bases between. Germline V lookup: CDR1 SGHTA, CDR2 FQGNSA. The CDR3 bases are TGTGCCAGCAGCTTGGCAGGGCCTATCTCTAACTATGGCTACACCTTC. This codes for CASSLAGPISNYGYTF. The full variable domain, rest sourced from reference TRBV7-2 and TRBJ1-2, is GAGVSQSPSNKVTEKGKDVELRCDPISGHTALYWYRQSLGQGLEFLIYFQGNSAPDKSGLPSDRFSAERTGGSVSTLTIQRTQQEDSAVYLCASSLAGPISNYGYTFGSGTRLTVV.

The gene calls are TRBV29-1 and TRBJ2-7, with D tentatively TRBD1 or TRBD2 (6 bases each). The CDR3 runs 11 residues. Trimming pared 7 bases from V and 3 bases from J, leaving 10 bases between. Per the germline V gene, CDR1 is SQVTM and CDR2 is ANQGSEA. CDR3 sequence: CSGGAGYEQYF. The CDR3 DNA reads TGCAGCGGGGGGGCGGGCTACGAGCAGTACTTC.

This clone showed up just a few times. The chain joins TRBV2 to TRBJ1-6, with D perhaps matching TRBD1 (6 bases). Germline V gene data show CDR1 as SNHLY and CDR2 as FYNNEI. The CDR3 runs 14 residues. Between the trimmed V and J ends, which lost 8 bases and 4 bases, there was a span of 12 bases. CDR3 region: CASGRQAYNSPLHF. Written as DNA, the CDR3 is TGTGCCAGCGGCCGACAGGCTTATAATTCACCCCTCCACTTT.

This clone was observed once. The CDR3 is CASSQGVDRGYEQYF. The CDR3 DNA sequence: TGTGCCAGCAGCCAAGGGGTGGACAGGGGTTACGAGCAGTACTTC. The chain combines TRBV7-3 with TRBJ2-7; 9 positions agree with TRBD1. The germline CDR1 and CDR2 sequences are SGHTA and FQGTGA. The ends lost 5 bases at V and 4 bases at J; junction bases unmatched: 9. The CDR3 contains 15 residues.

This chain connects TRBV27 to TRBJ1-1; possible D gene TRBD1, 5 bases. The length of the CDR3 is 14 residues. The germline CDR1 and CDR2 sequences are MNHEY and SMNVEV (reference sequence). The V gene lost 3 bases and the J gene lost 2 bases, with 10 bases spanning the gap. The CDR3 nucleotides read TGTGCCAGCAGTTTTCTTCAGGGAAACACTGAAGCTTTCTTT. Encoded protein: CASSFLQGNTEAFF.

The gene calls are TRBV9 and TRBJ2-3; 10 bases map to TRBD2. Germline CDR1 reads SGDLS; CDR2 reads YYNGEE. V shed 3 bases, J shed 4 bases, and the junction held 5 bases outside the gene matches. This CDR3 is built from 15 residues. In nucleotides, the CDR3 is TGTGCCAGCAGCGAAACTAGCGGGATTCCAGATACGCAGTATTTT. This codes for CASSETSGIPDTQYF.

The CDR3 protein is CASSLGVTGLAYEQYF. CDR3 in DNA: TGTGCCAGCAGTTTAGGCGTGACAGGGTTAGCCTACGAGCAGTACTTC. The chain couples TRBV28 to TRBJ2-7; 7 bases map to TRBD1. This CDR3 region has 16 residues. The germline gives CDR1 MDHEN, CDR2 SYDVKM. V lost 2 bases, J lost 2 bases, and 9 bases stayed unmatched.